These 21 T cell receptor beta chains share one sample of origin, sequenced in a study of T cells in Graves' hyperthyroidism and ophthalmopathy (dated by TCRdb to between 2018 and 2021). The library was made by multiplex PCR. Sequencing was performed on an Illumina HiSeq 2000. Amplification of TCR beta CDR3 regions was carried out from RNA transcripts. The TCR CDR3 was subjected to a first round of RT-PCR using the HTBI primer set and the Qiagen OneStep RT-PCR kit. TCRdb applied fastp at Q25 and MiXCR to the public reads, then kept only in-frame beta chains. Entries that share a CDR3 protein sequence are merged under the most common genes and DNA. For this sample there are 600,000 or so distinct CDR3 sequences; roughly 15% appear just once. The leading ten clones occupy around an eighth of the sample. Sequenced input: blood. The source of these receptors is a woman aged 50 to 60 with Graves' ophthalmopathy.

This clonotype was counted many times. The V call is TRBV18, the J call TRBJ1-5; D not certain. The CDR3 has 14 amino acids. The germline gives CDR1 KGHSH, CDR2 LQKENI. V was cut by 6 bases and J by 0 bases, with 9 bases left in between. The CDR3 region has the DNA TGTGCCAGCTCCCCTAAGGCTAGCAATCAGCCCCAGCATTTT. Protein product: CASSPKASNQPQHF. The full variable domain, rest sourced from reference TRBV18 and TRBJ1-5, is NAGVMQNPRHLVRRRGQEARLRCSPMKGHSHVYWYRQLPEEGLKFMVYLQKENIIDESGMPKERFSAEFPKEGPSILRIQQVVRGDSAAYFCASSPKASNQPQHFGDGTRLSIL.

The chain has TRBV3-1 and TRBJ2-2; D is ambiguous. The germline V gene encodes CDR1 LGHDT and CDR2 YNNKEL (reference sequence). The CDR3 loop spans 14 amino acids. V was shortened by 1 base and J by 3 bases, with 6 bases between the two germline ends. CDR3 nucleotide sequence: TGTGCCAGCAGCCAAGGGCTACACACCGGGGAGCTGTTTTTT. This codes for CASSQGLHTGELFF.

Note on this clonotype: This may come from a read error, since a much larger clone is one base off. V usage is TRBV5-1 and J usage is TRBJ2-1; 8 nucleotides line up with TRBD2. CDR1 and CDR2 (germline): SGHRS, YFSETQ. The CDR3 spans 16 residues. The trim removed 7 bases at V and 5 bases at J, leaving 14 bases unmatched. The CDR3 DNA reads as TGCGCCAGCGGCAAGGCCACTAGCGGCCCAAACAATGAGCAGTTCTTC. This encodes CASGKATSGPNNEQFF.

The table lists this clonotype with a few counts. The CDR3 bases are TGCAGTGCAGAGAAGGGGACAGGGAGTGACTATGGCTACACCTTC. Protein product: CSAEKGTGSDYGYTF. The chain recombines TRBV20-1 with TRBJ1-2; TRBD1 aligns across 9 bases. The CDR3 has 15 amino acids. The germline V gene encodes CDR1 DFQATT and CDR2 SNEGSKA (reference sequence). Trimming cost V 6 bases and J 3 bases; bases outside gene matches: 11.

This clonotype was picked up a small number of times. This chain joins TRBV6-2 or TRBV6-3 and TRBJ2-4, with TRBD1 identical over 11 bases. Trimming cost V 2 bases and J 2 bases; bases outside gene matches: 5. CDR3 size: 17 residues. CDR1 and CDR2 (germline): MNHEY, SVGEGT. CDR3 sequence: CASSYGGQGATKNIQYF. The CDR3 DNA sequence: TGTGCCAGCAGTTACGGTGGACAGGGGGCGACCAAAAACATTCAGTACTTC.

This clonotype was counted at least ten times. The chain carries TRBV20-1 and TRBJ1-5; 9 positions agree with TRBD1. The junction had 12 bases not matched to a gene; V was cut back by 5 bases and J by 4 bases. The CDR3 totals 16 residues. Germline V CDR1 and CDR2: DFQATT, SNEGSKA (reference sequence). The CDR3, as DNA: TGCAGTGCTGATAACCCAGACAGGGGGGAAAATCAGCCCCAGCATTTT. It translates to CSADNPDRGENQPQHF.

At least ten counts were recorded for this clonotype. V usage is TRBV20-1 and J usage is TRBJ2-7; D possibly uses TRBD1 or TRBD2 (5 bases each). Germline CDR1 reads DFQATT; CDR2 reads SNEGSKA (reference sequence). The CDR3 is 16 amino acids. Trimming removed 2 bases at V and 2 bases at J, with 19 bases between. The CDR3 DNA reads TGCAGTGCTAGATGGGCCAGGGCGGGCTCCACCTACGAGCAGTACTTC. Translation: CSARWARAGSTYEQYF.

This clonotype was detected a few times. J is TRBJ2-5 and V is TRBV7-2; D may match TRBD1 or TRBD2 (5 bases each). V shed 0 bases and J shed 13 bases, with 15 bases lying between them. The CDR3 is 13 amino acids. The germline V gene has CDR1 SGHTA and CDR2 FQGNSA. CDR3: CASSLAGPSSPYF. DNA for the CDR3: TGTGCCAGCAGCTTAGCGGGACCCTCCTCCCCGTACTTC.

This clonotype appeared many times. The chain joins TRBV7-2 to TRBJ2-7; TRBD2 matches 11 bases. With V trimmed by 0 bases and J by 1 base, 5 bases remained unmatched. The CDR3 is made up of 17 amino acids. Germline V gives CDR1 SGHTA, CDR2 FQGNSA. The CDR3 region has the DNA TGTGCCAGCAGCTTAGCTCAGGGACTAGCGGAGTCCTACGAGCAGTACTTC. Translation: CASSLAQGLAESYEQYF.

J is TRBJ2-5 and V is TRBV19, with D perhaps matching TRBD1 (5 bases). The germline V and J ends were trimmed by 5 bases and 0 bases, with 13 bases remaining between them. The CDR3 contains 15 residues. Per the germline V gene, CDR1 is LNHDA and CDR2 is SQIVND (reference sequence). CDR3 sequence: CASSALGLYQETQYF. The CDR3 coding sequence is TGTGCCAGTAGTGCCCTGGGGCTGTACCAAGAGACCCAGTACTTC.

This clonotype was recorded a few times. The chain's CDR3 is CATTYPSGRMNEQFF. The CDR3 DNA reads TGTGCCACCACTTACCCCAGCGGGAGGATGAATGAGCAGTTCTTC. This chain uses TRBV10-3 with TRBJ2-1; 9 bases map to TRBD2. V lost 10 bases to trimming and J lost 7 bases; unmatched junction nucleotides: 14. This CDR3 has 15 residues. The germline gives CDR1 ENHRY, CDR2 SYGVKD.

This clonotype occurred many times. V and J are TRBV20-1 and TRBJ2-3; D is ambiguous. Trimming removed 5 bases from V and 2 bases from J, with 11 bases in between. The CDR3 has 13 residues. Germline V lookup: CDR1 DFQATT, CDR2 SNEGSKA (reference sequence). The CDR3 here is CSALVGSTDTQYF. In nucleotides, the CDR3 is TGCAGTGCTCTCGTCGGATCCACAGATACGCAGTATTTT.

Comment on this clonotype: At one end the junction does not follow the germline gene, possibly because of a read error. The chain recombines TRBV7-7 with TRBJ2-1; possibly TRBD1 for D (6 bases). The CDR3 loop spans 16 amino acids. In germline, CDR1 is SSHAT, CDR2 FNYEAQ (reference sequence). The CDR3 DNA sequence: TGTGCTAGCAGCCCCAGGGGACGAGGAACCTACAATGAGCAGTTCTTC. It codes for CASSPRGRGTYNEQFF.

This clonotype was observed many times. This CDR3 reads CASTTGGDYGYTF. The CDR3 coding sequence is TGTGCCAGCACCACGGGGGGCGACTATGGCTACACCTTC. The chain joins TRBV6-2 or TRBV6-3 to TRBJ1-2; TRBD1 might be the D (6 bases). V was trimmed by 7 bases and J by 3 bases, leaving 12 bases between them. The CDR3 is 13 amino acids. Per the germline V gene, CDR1 is MNHEY and CDR2 is SVGEGT.

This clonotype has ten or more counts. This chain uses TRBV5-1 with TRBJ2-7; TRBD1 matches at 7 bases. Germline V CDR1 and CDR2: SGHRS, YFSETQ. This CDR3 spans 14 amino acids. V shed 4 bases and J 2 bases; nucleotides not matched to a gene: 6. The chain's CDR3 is CASSQGDGTYEQYF. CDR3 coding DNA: TGCGCCAGCAGCCAGGGGGACGGTACCTACGAGCAGTACTTC.

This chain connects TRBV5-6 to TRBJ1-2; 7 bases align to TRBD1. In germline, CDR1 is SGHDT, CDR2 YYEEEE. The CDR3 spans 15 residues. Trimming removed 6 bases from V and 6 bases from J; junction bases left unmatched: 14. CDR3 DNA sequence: TGTGCCAGCACACTTCTTAGGGACAGCTACAATGGCTACACCTTC. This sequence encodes CASTLLRDSYNGYTF. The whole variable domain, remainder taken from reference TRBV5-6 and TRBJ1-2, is DAGVTQSPTHLIKTRGQQVTLRCSPKSGHDTVSWYQQALGQGPQFIFQYYEEEERQRGNFPDRFSGHQFPNYSSELNVNALLLGDSALYLCASTLLRDSYNGYTFGSGTRLTVV.

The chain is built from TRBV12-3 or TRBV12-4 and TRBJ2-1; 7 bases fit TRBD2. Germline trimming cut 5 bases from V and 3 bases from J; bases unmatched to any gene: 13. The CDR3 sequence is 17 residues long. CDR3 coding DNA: TGTGCCAGCAGTCCCCGTGACAGCGGGACGGTCTACAATGAGCAGTTCTTC. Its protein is CASSPRDSGTVYNEQFF.

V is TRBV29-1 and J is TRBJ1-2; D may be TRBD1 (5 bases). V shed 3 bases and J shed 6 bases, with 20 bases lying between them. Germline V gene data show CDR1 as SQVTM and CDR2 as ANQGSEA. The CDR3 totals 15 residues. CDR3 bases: TGCAGCGTTGATTCTACCAGCGGGACGCGGGATGGCTACACCTTC. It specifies CSVDSTSGTRDGYTF.

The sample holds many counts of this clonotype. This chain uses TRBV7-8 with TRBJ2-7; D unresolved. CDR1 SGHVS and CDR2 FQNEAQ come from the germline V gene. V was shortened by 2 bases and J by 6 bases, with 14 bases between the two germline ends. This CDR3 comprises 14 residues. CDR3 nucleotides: TGTGCCAGCAGCTTATCGGTTGTTTCTCTCGAGCAGTACTTC. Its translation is CASSLSVVSLEQYF.

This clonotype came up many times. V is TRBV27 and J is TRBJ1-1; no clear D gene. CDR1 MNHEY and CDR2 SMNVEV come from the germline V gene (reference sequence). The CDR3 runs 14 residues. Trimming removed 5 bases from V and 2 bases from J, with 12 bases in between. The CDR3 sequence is CASSPTRRNTEAFF. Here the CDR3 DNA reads TGTGCCAGCAGTCCCACTAGAAGAAACACTGAAGCTTTCTTT.

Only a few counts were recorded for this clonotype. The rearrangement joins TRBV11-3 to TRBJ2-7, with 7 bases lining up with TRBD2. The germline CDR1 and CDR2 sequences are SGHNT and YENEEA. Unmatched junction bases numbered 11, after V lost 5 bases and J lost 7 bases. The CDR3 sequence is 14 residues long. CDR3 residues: CASSTREYLLEQYF. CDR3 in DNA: TGTGCCAGCAGCACGCGGGAGTATCTGTTGGAGCAGTACTTC.